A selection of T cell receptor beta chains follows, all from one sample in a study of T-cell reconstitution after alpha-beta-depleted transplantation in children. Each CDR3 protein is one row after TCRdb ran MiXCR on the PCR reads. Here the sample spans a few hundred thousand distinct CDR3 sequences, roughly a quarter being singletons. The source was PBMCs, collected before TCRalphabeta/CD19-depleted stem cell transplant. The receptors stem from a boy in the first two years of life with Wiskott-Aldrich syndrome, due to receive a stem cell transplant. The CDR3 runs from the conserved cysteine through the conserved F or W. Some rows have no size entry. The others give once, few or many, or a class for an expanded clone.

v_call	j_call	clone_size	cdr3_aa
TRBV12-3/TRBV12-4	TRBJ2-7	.	CASREGQLLSYEQYF
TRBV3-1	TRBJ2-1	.	CASSQEPRVYEQFF
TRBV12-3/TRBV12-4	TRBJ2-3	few	CASSSERGAGGVGTDTQYF
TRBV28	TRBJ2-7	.	CASSPRQKYYEQYF
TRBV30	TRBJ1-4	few	CAWRWGSQTNEKLFF
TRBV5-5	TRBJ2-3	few	CASSGWDTQYF
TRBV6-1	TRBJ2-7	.	CASRPGQRIYAQYF
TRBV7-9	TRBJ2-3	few	CASSWVDTQYF
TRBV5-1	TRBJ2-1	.	CASSPPLQGGRYNEQFF
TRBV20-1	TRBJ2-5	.	CSALPGTSGQTQYF
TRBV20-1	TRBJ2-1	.	CSAVQGFSYNEQFF
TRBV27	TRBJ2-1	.	CASRAGTSGRDTYNEQFF
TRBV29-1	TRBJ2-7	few	CSVAGQGIYEQYF
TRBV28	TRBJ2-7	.	CASSSPTIFGEQYF
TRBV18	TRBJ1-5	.	CASSVGFGQPQHF
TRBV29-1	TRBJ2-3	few	CSVHVVTGGTGSTDTQYF
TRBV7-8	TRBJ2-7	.	CASSALRATRREQYF
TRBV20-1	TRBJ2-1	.	CSAREGGRLNEQFF
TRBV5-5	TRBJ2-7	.	CASSSWDGAYEQYF
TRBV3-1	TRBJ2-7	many	CASSQVNEQYF
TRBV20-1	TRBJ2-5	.	CSASSETQYF
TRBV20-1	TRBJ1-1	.	CSGPRGDTEAFF
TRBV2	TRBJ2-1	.	CASSEALQSNEQFF
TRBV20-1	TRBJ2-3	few	CSAPGNVFTDTQYF
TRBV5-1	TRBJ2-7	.	CASSRTSGRWYEQYF
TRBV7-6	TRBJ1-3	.	CASSLQAGNTIYF
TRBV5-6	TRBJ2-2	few	CASSFEREHTGELFF
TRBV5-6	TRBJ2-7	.	CASSPRGAREQYF
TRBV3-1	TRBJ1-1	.	CASSQAGWTEAFF
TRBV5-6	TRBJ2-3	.	CASSSRLSGSTDTQYF
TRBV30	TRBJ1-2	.	CGFGGLGDDTF
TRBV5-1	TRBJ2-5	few	CASSSQGAYETQYF
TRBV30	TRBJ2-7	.	CAWGTGVHYEQYF
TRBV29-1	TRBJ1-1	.	CSVEVQGQRNTEAFF
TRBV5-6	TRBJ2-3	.	CASSSQGGSSDTQYF
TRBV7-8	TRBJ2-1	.	CASSLGLAGKSEQFF
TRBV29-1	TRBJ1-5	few	CSVAEDRFDQPQHF
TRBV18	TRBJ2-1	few	CASSPTTGDYNEQFF
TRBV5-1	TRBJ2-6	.	CASSLVPGGTGANVLTF
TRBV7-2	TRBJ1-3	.	CASSLVPTAGNTIYF
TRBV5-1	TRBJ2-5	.	CASSAKGETQYF
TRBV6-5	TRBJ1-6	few	CASSYGIQGVGVPLHF
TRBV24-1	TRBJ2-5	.	CATSPRTEPQETQYF
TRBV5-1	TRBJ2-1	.	CASSFPRASVQFF
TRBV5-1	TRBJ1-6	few	CASSLGGDSPLHF
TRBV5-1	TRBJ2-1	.	CASSLEGQSSYNEQFF
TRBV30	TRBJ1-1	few	CAWRRGSGWTNTEAFF
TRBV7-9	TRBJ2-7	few	CASSRQQSSYEQYF
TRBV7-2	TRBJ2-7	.	CASSLAPVYEQYF
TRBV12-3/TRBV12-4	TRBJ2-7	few	CASTRGGGSSGREQYF
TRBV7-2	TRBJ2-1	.	CASSIESGHSYNEQFF
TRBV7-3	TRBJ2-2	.	CASSLKGGGGELFF
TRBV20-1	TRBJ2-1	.	CSARVRGGYNEQFF
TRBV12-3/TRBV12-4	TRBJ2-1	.	CASRIAGGSNEQFF